This is a list of T cell receptor beta chains from one sample in a study of control samples from healthy donors and cancer patients. TCRdb keeps only in-frame clones here, not all; method: immunoSEQ multiplex PCR. The data hold 100,000 to 150,000 clones, with about nine tenths observed a single time. Sequenced sample: blood. These receptor sequences come from a man aged 35 to 55 in good health. Both conserved end residues are part of each CDR3. A D gene is named only where the DNA matches it firmly. Part of the rows lack a size; the others show once, few, many or a class for expanded clones.

j_gene | v_gene | d_gene | abundance | CDR3nt | CDR3aa
TRBJ2-2 | TRBV5-6 | NA | NA | TGTGCCAGCAGCTGGGGACACTCCACCGGGGAGCTGTTTTTT | CASSWGHSTGELFF
TRBJ2-1 | TRBV6-5 | NA | NA | TGTGCCAGCACCCAAGTTAATGAGCAGTTCTTC | CASTQVNEQFF
TRBJ1-1 | TRBV6-5 | NA | NA | TGTGCCAGCAGTAAAAGGGGGGGGCTAAACACTGAAGCTTTCTTT | CASSKRGGLNTEAFF
TRBJ1-5 | TRBV7-7 | TRBD1 | NA | TGTGCTAGCACCCTCCTCCTGGACAGGGGGGATCAGCCCCAGCATTTT | CASTLLLDRGDQPQHF
TRBJ2-7 | TRBV3-1/TRBV3-2 | TRBD1 | NA | TGTGCCAGCAGCGCCCGGGACAGGGCCCACGAGCAGTACTTC | CASSARDRAHEQYF
TRBJ2-5 | TRBV5-1 | NA | NA | TGCGCCAGCAGCTTCGGACTCGTACAAGAGACCCAGTACTTC | CASSFGLVQETQYF
TRBJ1-1 | TRBV18 | NA | NA | TGTGCCAGCTCACCCGGGACTGGGAACACTGAAGCTTTCTTT | CASSPGTGNTEAFF
TRBJ2-7 | TRBV3-1/TRBV3-2 | NA | NA | TGTGCCAGCAGCTACTCCTACGAGCAGTACTTC | CASSYSYEQYF
TRBJ1-4 | TRBV2 | NA | NA | TGTGCCAGCAGCCCCCAAAATGAAAAACTGTTTTTT | CASSPQNEKLFF
TRBJ1-1 | TRBV19 | NA | NA | TGTGCCAGTAGTATAGGGCCGCGTACTGAAGCTTTCTTT | CASSIGPRTEAFF
TRBJ2-7 | TRBV19 | TRBD1 | NA | TGTGCCAGTAGTCTCGGGACAGGGTACTACGAGCAGTACTTC | CASSLGTGYYEQYF
TRBJ1-5 | TRBV10-2 | TRBD1 | NA | TGCGCCAGCACAGACAGGGGACGAAATCAGCCCCAGCATTTT | CASTDRGRNQPQHF
TRBJ2-5 | TRBV3-1/TRBV3-2 | TRBD2 | once | TGTGCCAGCAGCCAGCCCTTTGCGCGGGGGGAGACCCAGTACTTC | CASSQPFARGETQYF
TRBJ1-2 | TRBV28 | NA | NA | TGTGCCAGCAGTTTAGCGGACATGGGCTACACCTTC | CASSLADMGYTF
TRBJ2-2 | TRBV11-3 | TRBD2 | NA | TGTGCCAGCAGCCCCCTGGCTCGGGGGGTAACCGGGGAGCTGTTTTTT | CASSPLARGVTGELFF
TRBJ1-4 | TRBV5-1 | NA | NA | TGCGCCAGCAGCTTGCAACCTGGGGGCCTTAATGAAAAACTGTTTTTT | CASSLQPGGLNEKLFF
TRBJ2-1 | TRBV10-1 | NA | NA | TGCGCCAGCAGTGAGTCCCCGAGACTAGGGAATGAGCAGTTCTTC | CASSESPRLGNEQFF
TRBJ1-3 | TRBV9 | TRBD1 | once | TGTGCCAGCAGCGCGACAGGGGGCCTTCACTCTGGAAACACCATATATTTT | CASSATGGLHSGNTIYF
TRBJ1-3 | TRBV5-1 | NA | NA | TGCGCCAGCAAGATTGCCGGGGACCCTGGAAACACCATATATTTT | CASKIAGDPGNTIYF
TRBJ2-7 | TRBV11-2 | NA | NA | TGTGCCAGCAGCCCCTTGGCGCGATCAAGCAGGTACGAGCAGTACTTC | CASSPLARSSRYEQYF
TRBJ2-5 | TRBV19 | NA | NA | TGTGCCAGTAGTAGGGGGGCTCAAGAGACCCAGTACTTC | CASSRGAQETQYF
TRBJ2-5 | TRBV24-1 | NA | NA | TGTGCCACCAGTGGGGGGGGCGGGATACAAGAGACCCAGTACTTC | CATSGGGGIQETQYF
TRBJ2-3 | TRBV19 | TRBD1 | NA | TGTGCCACAAAACTCCGGGACAGGGTTACAGATACGCAGTATTTT | CATKLRDRVTDTQYF
TRBJ2-1 | TRBV5-1 | NA | NA | TGCGCCAGCAGCTTGGGTAGCACCTACAATGAGCAGTTCTTC | CASSLGSTYNEQFF
TRBJ1-5 | TRBV27 | NA | NA | TGTGCCAGCAGTTTACGTATGACGAGGGAGCCCCAGCATTTT | CASSLRMTREPQHF
TRBJ2-1 | TRBV6-5 | TRBD2 | NA | TGTGCCAGCAGTTACTCGGGGCGGGGGTCCTACAATGAGCAGTTCTTC | CASSYSGRGSYNEQFF
TRBJ2-3 | TRBV5-1 | NA | NA | TGCGCCAGCAGCTTGTCGCGTGAGGCGCAGTATTTT | CASSLSREAQYF
TRBJ2-5 | TRBV6-1 | NA | few | TGTGCCAGCAGTGAAGGGGCTTTGGCAGTACAGTACCAAGAGACCCAGTACTTC | CASSEGALAVQYQETQYF
TRBJ2-5 | TRBV9 | NA | NA | TGTGCCAGCAGCGAAGGGGCAGGGAGAGAGACCCAGTACTTC | CASSEGAGRETQYF
TRBJ1-1 | TRBV3-1/TRBV3-2 | NA | once | TGTGCCAGCAGCCAAGAACCGGGAGGCACTGAAGCTTTCTTT | CASSQEPGGTEAFF
TRBJ2-7 | TRBV21-1 | NA | NA | TGTGCCACCCAGGACGGCTACTCCTACGAGCAGTACTTC | CATQDGYSYEQYF
TRBJ1-1 | TRBV5-1 | NA | NA | TGCGCCAGCAGCTTGATAGGGAATACTGAAGCTTTCTTT | CASSLIGNTEAFF
TRBJ1-2 | TRBV5-1 | TRBD1 | NA | TGCGCCAGCAGCACCCAGACAGGGAACTATGGCTACACCTTC | CASSTQTGNYGYTF
TRBJ1-2 | TRBV7-3 | TRBD1 | NA | TGTGCCAGCAGCCCCGGACAGGGTCGGGGCTACACCTTC | CASSPGQGRGYTF
TRBJ1-2 | TRBV6-5 | NA | NA | TGCGCGTCAAGGGTGGCCTATGGCTACACCTTC | CASRVAYGYTF
TRBJ2-5 | TRBV5-4 | TRBD2 | NA | TGTGCCAGCAGCATATCCGGGACTACCAAAGAGACCCAGTACTTC | CASSISGTTKETQYF
TRBJ1-5 | TRBV5-8 | NA | NA | TGTGCCGCCGAGCCGGTAGGGGGGGAATATAGCAATCAGCCCCAGCATTTT | CAAEPVGGEYSNQPQHF
TRBJ2-2 | TRBV30 | NA | once | TGTGCCCTGGAGACCGGGGAGCTGTTTTTT | CALETGELFF
TRBJ2-3 | TRBV7-2 | TRBD2 | NA | TGTGCCAGCAGCTTACAAGCGGGGGGTACAGATACGCAGTATTTT | CASSLQAGGTDTQYF
TRBJ1-3 | TRBV13 | NA | NA | TGTGCCAGCAGCTCGACAGGTTCGGGCACCATATATTTT | CASSSTGSGTIYF
TRBJ1-1 | TRBV10-3 | NA | NA | TGTGCCATCAGTGAGTGGCCGCGTGAAGCTTTCTTT | CAISEWPREAFF
TRBJ1-1 | TRBV28 | TRBD1 | NA | TGTGCCAGTGGACCCAGGGGGCGGGAAGCTTTCTTT | CASGPRGREAFF
TRBJ2-3 | TRBV13 | TRBD2 | NA | TGTGCCAGCAGCGCTACCAGCGGGGGGACAGATACGCAGTATTTT | CASSATSGGTDTQYF
TRBJ1-5 | TRBV19 | NA | NA | TGTGCCAGTAGTATAGTAATTAGCAATCAGCCCCAGCATTTT | CASSIVISNQPQHF
TRBJ1-4 | TRBV6-5 | TRBD1 | NA | TGTGCCAGCCAGGGACAGGGGGCTTTCGGAAAACTGTTTTTT | CASQGQGAFGKLFF
TRBJ1-2 | TRBV5-6 | NA | NA | TGTGCCAGCAGCTTGACAGGGAGCCTCAACTATGGCTACACCTTC | CASSLTGSLNYGYTF
TRBJ1-5 | TRBV7-8 | NA | NA | TGTGCCAGCAGCTTAAGTCGAAACCAGCCCCAGCATTTT | CASSLSRNQPQHF
TRBJ1-5 | TRBV28 | NA | NA | TGTGCCAGCAGTTTATTTGGTCCAGGGGGCAATCAGCCCCAGCATTTT | CASSLFGPGGNQPQHF
TRBJ2-4 | TRBV11-2 | NA | once | TGTGCCAGCAGCTTAGCAGGACGCATAGAAATAGCCAAAAACATTCAGTACTTC | CASSLAGRIEIAKNIQYF
TRBJ2-2 | TRBV3-1/TRBV3-2 | TRBD2 | NA | TGTGCCAGCACCCTAGCGCTGGGGGGAGGGACCGGGGAGCTGTTTTTT | CASTLALGGGTGELFF
TRBJ1-5 | TRBV2 | NA | NA | TGTGCCAGCAGTATAACAGGGTCTCAGCCCCAGCATTTT | CASSITGSQPQHF
TRBJ2-6 | TRBV10-2 | NA | NA | TGCGCCAGCAGTGAGGTCCCAGGTGGCAATAGGGCCAACGTCCTGACTTTC | CASSEVPGGNRANVLTF
TRBJ1-1 | TRBV7-9 | NA | NA | TGTGCCAGCAGCTCCTATAGGGATAAAACGGACACTGAAGCTTTCTTT | CASSSYRDKTDTEAFF